The 6 T cell receptor beta chains presented below share a single source sample, sequenced in a study of neurological immune-mediated disorders. TCRdb called the 5' RACE reads again in MiXCR, with one record for every CDR3 protein. The table records fewer than 80,000 distinct CDR3 sequences, 4% to 6% of them present only once. Sequences were obtained from PBMCs. The receptor source for this set is a woman between 45 and 60 years old with multiple sclerosis.

There are many counts of this clonotype. The chain links TRBV29-1 to TRBJ2-3; maybe TRBD1 (7 bases). CDR1 is SQVTM and CDR2 is ANQGSEA in the germline V gene. This CDR3 comprises 10 residues. The V end was cut by 6 bases, the J end by 10 bases, with 11 bases between. CDR3 loop: CSVQGGSQYF. As DNA, the CDR3 is TGCAGCGTCCAGGGGGGCTCGCAGTATTTT.

This clonotype was seen repeatedly, ten times or more. The gene calls are TRBV9 and TRBJ2-5, with D tentatively TRBD2 (6 bases). V was pared by 4 bases and J by 2 bases, with 15 bases between. There are 15 residues in the CDR3. Per the germline V gene, CDR1 is SGDLS and CDR2 is YYNGEE. CDR3: CASSPRAGPQETQYF. In nucleotides, the CDR3 is TGTGCCAGCAGCCCCAGAGCGGGCCCACAAGAGACCCAGTACTTC.

The table lists this clonotype with many counts. In nucleotides, the CDR3 is TGCAGCGTAACAGGGGGCGCCGTTTATGGCTACACCTTC. It codes for CSVTGGAVYGYTF. The gene calls are TRBV29-1 and TRBJ1-2, with 9 bases matching TRBD1. V was clipped by 6 bases and J by 5 bases; unmatched bases: 7. The germline V gene encodes CDR1 SQVTM and CDR2 ANQGSEA. This CDR3 spans 13 amino acids.

This clonotype was found once. At one of its ends the junction is not consistent with the germline gene, which may arise from a read error. The chain combines TRBV6-2 or TRBV6-3 with TRBJ2-2; no definite D call. Per the germline V gene, CDR1 is MNHEY and CDR2 is SVGEGT. The length of the CDR3 is 12 residues. CDR3 loop: CANSYRTGELFF. The CDR3 DNA sequence: TGTGCCAACAGTTACCGAACCGGGGAGCTGTTTTTT.

This clonotype has a handful of counts. A single base separates this from a much larger clone, so it may be a read error. The J gene is TRBJ2-7, the V gene TRBV6-6, with D hard to call. Germline-derived CDR1 and CDR2 are MNHNY and SVGAGI (reference sequence). This CDR3 contains 15 residues. Trimming removed 5 bases from V and 1 base from J, with 15 bases in between. CDR3 region: CASSHLPERSYEQYF. The DNA of the CDR3 is TGTGCCAGCAGTCATCTCCCTGAAAGATCCTACGAGCAGTACTTC.

This clonotype was counted ten times or more. This rearrangement joins TRBV20-1 to TRBJ2-1; TRBD2 agrees at 7 bases. In germline, CDR1 is DFQATT, CDR2 SNEGSKA (reference sequence). V gave up 1 base and J gave up 7 bases; unmatched junction bases: 16. CDR3 length: 17 amino acids. CDR3 bases: TGCAGTGCTAGAGGGAGCATATGGGGGGGGGTTCAAAATGAGCAGTTCTTC. Encoded protein: CSARGSIWGGVQNEQFF.